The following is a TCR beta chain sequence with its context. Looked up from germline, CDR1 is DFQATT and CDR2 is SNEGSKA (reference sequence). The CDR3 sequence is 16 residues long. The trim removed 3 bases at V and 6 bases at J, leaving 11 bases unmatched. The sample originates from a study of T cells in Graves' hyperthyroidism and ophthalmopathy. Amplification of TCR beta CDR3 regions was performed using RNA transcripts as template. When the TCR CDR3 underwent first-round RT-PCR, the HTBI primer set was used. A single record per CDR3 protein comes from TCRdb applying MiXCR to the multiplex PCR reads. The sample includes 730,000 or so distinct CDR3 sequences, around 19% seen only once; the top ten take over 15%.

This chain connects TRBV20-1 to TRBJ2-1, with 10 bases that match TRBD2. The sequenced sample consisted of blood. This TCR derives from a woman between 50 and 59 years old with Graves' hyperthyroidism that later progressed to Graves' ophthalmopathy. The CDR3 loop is CSARDIALAGPNEQFF. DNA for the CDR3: TGCAGTGCTAGGGACATAGCACTAGCGGGACCCAATGAGCAGTTCTTC.